This T cell receptor (beta chain) appears in the sequencing data of a study of T cell clonality in common variable immunodeficiency. The table lists this clone with many counts. The antigen is undetermined. The missing CDR3 end, 3 residues past where the read stops, is filled in from the germline J gene. Whole-study results and caveats: CVID subjects shared fewer TCRbeta clones than healthy controls did. CVID subjects had higher TCRbeta clonality than healthy controls, most marked in about a third. Common variable immunodeficiency TCR beta sequences reportedly had fewer deletions and N-nucleotide insertions.

Trimming pared 6 bases from V and 4 bases from J, leaving 10 bases between. Germline V gives CDR1 MNHEY, CDR2 SVGEGT. CDR3 size: 12 residues. Equal genomic DNA amounts from CVID and control samples were sequenced. Profiling relied on immunoSEQ multiplex PCR, and the TCRdb table lists in-frame clones only, not all of them. The sample has around 24,000 clones, none seen only once. The TCR sequence derives from a human donor with common variable immunodeficiency. The rearrangement uses TRBV6-2 or TRBV6-3 and TRBJ2-7; D perhaps matches TRBD1 (5 bases). The sample consisted of peripheral blood mononuclear cells. CDR3 amino acids: CASSRTTYEQYF. CDR3 bases read: TGTGCCAGCAGCCGGACAACGTACGAG.